The sequence of this T cell receptor (beta chain) was determined in a study of CD8 T cells in Susac syndrome (dated 2019 in TCRdb). Study-level background: Among the sequenced Susac syndrome patients, more than five had clinically active disease and roughly eight were in clinical remission. At blood withdrawal, Susac syndrome patients were either therapy-naive, taking corticosteroids (in some cases with IVIg as well), or taking IVIg alone. Whether CD8+ T cell activation and differentiation in Susac syndrome was antigen driven was tested using repertoire sequencing.

High-throughput TCR beta sequencing profiled peripheral blood CD8+ and CD4+ T cells from healthy donors, Susac syndrome patients and multiple sclerosis patients. Susac syndrome patients met recently defined diagnostic criteria for definite or probable disease. Bulk CD8+ and CD4+ T cells were purified by magnetic negative isolation, whereas CD8+ TEMRA cells were enriched by FACS. Blood was collected in EDTA tubes and processed within 24 hours, with PBMCs isolated through density gradient centrifugation. PBMCs intended for TCR sequencing were cryopreserved in liquid nitrogen and were subsequently thawed in a 37 degrees C water bath. The sorted or isolated CD4+, CD8+ and CD8+ TEMRA cells had a purity of 90% or higher. According to the germline V gene (reference sequence), CDR1 reads DFQATT and CDR2 reads SNEGSKA. V is shortened by 2 bases, J by 2 bases, and the region joining them spans 9 bases. Measured from the cysteine to the phenylalanine, the CDR3 is 13 residues long. Only the CDR3 DNA stays, 39 bases, in frame from base 1.

RNA was extracted using the RNeasy kit, and roughly 0.5 to 1 ug of the RNA was reverse transcribed with random hexamers. TCR beta CDR3 regions were amplified with the immunoSEQ multiplex PCR assay covering 54 Vbeta and 13 Jbeta segments. PCR amplification bias was corrected by using a synthetic template baseline for primer optimization and computational correction. From the authors' description of their analysis: Reads were annotated to V, D and J genes per IMGT and analyzed with immunoSEQ Analyzer, keeping only productive sequences. Clonality was computed as one minus Shannon entropy normalized by log2 of the number of productive unique sequences. For each patient and control, public and private clones were evaluated within the 100 most prevalent clones. Susac-specific clones were defined as absent from healthy and MS cohorts, 800 to 1,200 published viral clones and other ImmuneACCESS disease sequences. The raw public reads went through TCRdb reprocessing: fastp at Q25, MiXCR clone calling, in-frame beta chains kept. Merged by CDR3 protein, the rows form single entries marked with the most common genes and DNA. None of the V and J calls come from the authors' own analysis; TCRdb made them. For this sample there are roughly 200,000 distinct CDR3 sequences; about 93% appear just once. The top ten constitute 0.085% to 0.1% of the sample.

Here is what the overall study found, with its caveats: The TCR sequencing and HLA analysis was acknowledged to have included a relatively small number of individuals. In patients with Susac syndrome, the CD4+ T cell repertoire showed no detectable clonal expansion.

Remarks on this clonotype: Its antigen remains unidentified. No base quality values were provided; no much bigger clone lies one nucleotide off.

The material sequenced was CD4+ T cells from PBMCs. The chain is made from TRBV20-1 and TRBJ1-2; no D gene call is confident. The TCR comes from a human donor with Susac syndrome. The CDR3 reads CSARYAGNYGYTF. The DNA sequence follows: TGCAGTGCTAGATACGCAGGAAACTATGGCTACACCTTC.